This T cell receptor (beta chain) was sequenced during a study of cytomegalovirus exposure and HLA in healthy donors. General study points: Some public TCRs appeared in many individuals, while most sequences were rare.

PCR primers comprised 60 Vbeta and 13 Jbeta primers. The protocol was immunoSEQ multiplex PCR, while the TCRdb copy is restricted to in-frame clones and leaves out a portion. This table holds 95,000 to 150,000 clones, about 76% found once. Note on this clone: What it binds is unknown.

V lost 1 base and J 9 bases, leaving 7 bases between the germline ends. CDR1 and CDR2 (germline): SGHVS, FNYEAQ. CDR3 size: 12 residues. The chain carries TRBV7-6 and TRBJ2-1; D uncertain. The source of this sequence is a woman aged 60-75 years in good health and CMV-seropositive. The sequencing sample was made of PBMCs. The CDR3 nucleotides read TGTGCCAGCAGCTTAGTCTCGGGTGAGCAGTTCTTC. This gives the protein CASSLVSGEQFF.